This TCR beta chain was identified during a study of beta chain features in type 1 diabetes. Study-wide points: cDNA-based sequencing might over-represent cells highly expressing TCR. Whether TCRB rearrangement is influenced by HLA type went unresolved here.

Sequenced material consisted of expressed TCRB transcripts (all of the isolated RNA was reverse transcribed). Sequenced by immunoSEQ multiplex PCR; TCRdb stores in-frame clones only, minus some. This repertoire shows a few hundred thousand clones, about 14% found once; its top ten account for approximately 0.019%. A few counts support this clone. Its antigen is still unknown. The sequence derives from a woman aged 18-29 years in good health. Sequenced: naive CD4+ T cells from blood.

In nucleotides, the CDR3 is TGTGCCAGCAGCCGAGGGCCGGACAGACGCTCCTACGAGCAGTACTTC. Protein sequence: CASSRGPDRRSYEQYF. The chain uses TRBV13 and TRBJ2-7; perhaps TRBD1 as D (6 bases). V was shortened by 5 bases and J by 0 bases, with 17 bases between the two germline ends. Germline V lookup: CDR1 PRHDT, CDR2 FYEKMQ (reference sequence). The CDR3 has 16 amino acids.